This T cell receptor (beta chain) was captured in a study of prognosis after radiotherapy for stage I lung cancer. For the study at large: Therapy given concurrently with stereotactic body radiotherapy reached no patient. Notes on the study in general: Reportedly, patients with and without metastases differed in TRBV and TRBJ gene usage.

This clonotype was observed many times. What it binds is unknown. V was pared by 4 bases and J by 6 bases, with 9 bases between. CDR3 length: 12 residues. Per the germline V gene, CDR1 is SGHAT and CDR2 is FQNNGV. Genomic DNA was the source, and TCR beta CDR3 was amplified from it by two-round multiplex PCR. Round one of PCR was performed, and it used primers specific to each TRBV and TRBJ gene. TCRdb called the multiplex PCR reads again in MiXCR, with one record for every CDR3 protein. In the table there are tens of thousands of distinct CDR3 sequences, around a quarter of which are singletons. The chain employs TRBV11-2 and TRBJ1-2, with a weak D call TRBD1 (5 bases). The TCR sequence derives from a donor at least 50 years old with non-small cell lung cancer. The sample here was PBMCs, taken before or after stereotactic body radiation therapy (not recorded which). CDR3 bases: TGTGCCAGCAGCTGGGAAGGGGATGGCTACACCTTC. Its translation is CASSWEGDGYTF.